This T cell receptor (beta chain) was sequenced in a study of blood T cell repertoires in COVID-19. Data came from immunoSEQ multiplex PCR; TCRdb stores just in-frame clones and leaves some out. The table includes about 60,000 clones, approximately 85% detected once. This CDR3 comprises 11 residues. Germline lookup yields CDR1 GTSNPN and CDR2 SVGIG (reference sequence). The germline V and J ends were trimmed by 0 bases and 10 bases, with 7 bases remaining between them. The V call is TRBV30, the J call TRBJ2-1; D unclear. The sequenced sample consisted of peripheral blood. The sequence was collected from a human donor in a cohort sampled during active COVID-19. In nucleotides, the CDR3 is TGTGCCTGGAGTGTTCAAGCGGAGCAGTTCTTC. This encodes CAWSVQAEQFF.